This T cell receptor (beta chain) came from a study of CD8 T cells in ankylosing spondylitis. CDR1 and CDR2 from the germline V gene are ENHRY and SYGVKD. The ends lost 4 bases at V and 1 base at J; junction bases unmatched: 6. CDR3 length: 15 residues. Study results and caveats: It appeared that ankylosing spondylitis blood was characterized by a TCR beta motif of several highly homologous variants.

The table lists this clonotype with a few counts. Its target is not known. TCRdb itself ran the 5' RACE reads through MiXCR, one entry per CDR3 protein. The top ten clones hold 30% to 35% of a sample with tens of thousands of distinct CDR3 sequences, about 9% of them seen once. V and J are TRBV10-3 and TRBJ2-7, with 8 bases lining up with TRBD2. The sequence was collected from a male donor with ankylosing spondylitis. Specimen: blood, either unsorted or a sorted T cell fraction (not recorded which). The CDR3 nucleotides are TGTGCCATCAGTGCCCTAAGCGGGAGTTCCTACGAGCAGTACTTC. Protein product: CAISALSGSSYEQYF.